This T cell receptor (beta chain) emerged from a study of glioma-infiltrating T cells. TCR alpha and beta CDR3 regions were amplified from RNA using iRepertoire nested multiplex PCR. TCRdb re-analysed the multiplex PCR reads in MiXCR, keeping a single row per CDR3 protein. The data contain 45,000 or so distinct CDR3 sequences, under 25% of them singletons. This CDR3 spans 16 amino acids. V was shortened by 2 bases and J by 3 bases, with 13 bases between the two germline ends. Germline CDR1 reads MGHRA; CDR2 reads YSYEKL. A note on this clonotype: The final CDR3 position lacks the conserved phenylalanine or tryptophan, pointing to a likely read error.

The sample was glioma tissue, nonneoplastic brain tissue, or PBMCs (not recorded which). The sequence derives from a human donor with low-grade glioma or glioblastoma, undergoing nonglioma brain surgery, or in good health (not recorded which). The rearrangement uses TRBV4-1 and TRBJ2-2, with a weak D call TRBD2 (5 bases). The CDR3 nucleotides are TGCGCCAGCAGCCAAACGGAACTAGAGGACACCGGGGAGCTGTTTTCT. Translating gives CASSQTELEDTGELFS.